The next 27 T cell receptor beta chains were all read from a single sample in a study of graft-versus-host responses after intestinal transplantation. Only in-frame clones appear in the TCRdb table, and some are missing; sequencing was by immunoSEQ multiplex PCR. The sample carries tens of thousands of clones, 85% to 95% recorded once. These receptors have no known antigen. The sequencing here drew on unstimulated CD8+ T cells sorted from spleen or lymph node cells, taken before intestinal transplant. Source of these receptors: a human donor who received an intestinal transplant.

The CDR3: CASSLWGEYQETQYF. Here the CDR3 DNA reads TGTGCCAGCAGTTTATGGGGAGAGTACCAAGAGACCCAGTACTTC. V and J are TRBV28 and TRBJ2-5; weak D call: TRBD2 (5 bases). This CDR3 has 15 amino acids. Trimming took off 0 bases at V and 0 bases at J, with 8 bases between the two ends. Germline loops: CDR1 MDHEN, CDR2 SYDVKM.

V gene TRBV27 combines with J gene TRBJ2-1; D gene ambiguous. The CDR3 sequence is 18 residues long. In germline, CDR1 is MNHEY, CDR2 SMNVEV (reference sequence). Between the trimmed V and J ends, which lost 7 bases and 4 bases, there was a span of 26 bases. The CDR3 loop is CASNGGRDRSLLYNEQFF. The DNA for the CDR3 is TGTGCCAGCAACGGTGGTAGGGATAGGTCCCTCCTATACAATGAGCAGTTCTTC.

The chain is built from TRBV6-5 and TRBJ2-3, with D unclear. Germline values: CDR1 MNHEY, CDR2 SVGAGI. The CDR3 spans 11 residues. Deletions cut 3 bases from V and 4 bases from J, with 2 bases between. The chain's CDR3 is CASSYADTQYF. Here the CDR3 DNA reads TGTGCCAGCAGTTATGCAGATACGCAGTATTTT.

The chain is built from TRBV7-9 and TRBJ2-1; D might be TRBD2 (5 bases). This CDR3 has 14 residues. V lost 4 bases to trimming and J lost 1 base, with 8 bases between them. Per the germline V gene, CDR1 is SEHNR and CDR2 is FQNEAQ (reference sequence). For the CDR3, the DNA is TGTGCCAGCAGCTCCGGGATTTCCTACAATGAGCAGTTCTTC. This gives the protein CASSSGISYNEQFF.

The genes are TRBV28 and TRBJ1-1; D is perhaps TRBD1 (5 bases). The CDR3 runs to 15 residues. Germline V lookup: CDR1 MDHEN, CDR2 SYDVKM. Between the trimmed V and J ends, which lost 5 bases and 6 bases, there was a span of 19 bases. The CDR3 region is CASSPGTLELAEAFF. DNA for the CDR3: TGTGCCAGCAGTCCCGGGACTCTTGAGTTGGCTGAAGCTTTCTTT.

The V gene is TRBV7-5, the J gene TRBJ1-5; the table assigns TRBD1, which was not confirmed against the DNA. TRBV7-5 is classified as a pseudogene. The CDR3 runs 13 residues. The CDR3 region is CVRLDSSNQPQHF. The CDR3 DNA follows: TGTGTCAGGTTGGACAGTAGCAATCAGCCCCAGCATTTT.

The rearrangement links TRBV6-5 to TRBJ1-3, with a possible D match to TRBD1 (6 bases). Trimming removed 2 bases from V and 0 bases from J, with 11 bases in between. The germline gives CDR1 MNHEY, CDR2 SVGAGI. CDR3 length: 16 residues. The CDR3 DNA reads TGTGCCAGCAGTTACCTAGGGGGTTTCTCTGGAAACACCATATATTTT. This codes for CASSYLGGFSGNTIYF.

This chain connects TRBV5-5 to TRBJ2-7, with D possibly being TRBD2 (5 bases). V dropped 0 bases and J dropped 0 bases, with 7 bases sitting between them. The CDR3 contains 14 residues. Germline V lookup: CDR1 SGHKS, CDR2 YYEKEE (reference sequence). The CDR3, as DNA: TGTGCCAGCAGCTTGGCGGGAAGCTCCTACGAGCAGTACTTC. It is translated as CASSLAGSSYEQYF.

The J gene is TRBJ2-7, the V gene TRBV11-3, with D perhaps matching TRBD2 (5 bases). The CDR3 extends over 14 amino acids. Trimming stripped 3 bases from V and 0 bases from J, with 9 bases between. Germline CDR1 is SGHNT and CDR2 is YENEEA. The CDR3 DNA follows: TGTGCCAGCAGCTTGGCGGGCATCTCCTACGAGCAGTACTTC. Translation gives CASSLAGISYEQYF.

This sequence joins TRBV4-1 and TRBJ1-5; D unclear. CDR3 size: 15 residues. Per germline, CDR1 MGHRA and CDR2 YSYEKL. Trimming removed 1 base from V and 9 bases from J, with 16 bases in between. CDR3 bases: TGCGCCAGCAGCCAAGTCCCAGCGGCTGAGGGGCCCCAGCATTTT. This sequence encodes CASSQVPAAEGPQHF.

J is TRBJ2-1 and V is TRBV5-6; 9 bases are shared with TRBD1. V was pared by 4 bases and J by 6 bases, with 11 bases of the junction left unmatched. The germline gives CDR1 SGHDT, CDR2 YYEEEE. The CDR3 sequence is 16 residues long. CDR3 loop: CASSVGTGRVANEQFF. The CDR3 DNA is TGTGCCAGCAGCGTGGGGACAGGGAGGGTAGCCAATGAGCAGTTCTTC.

The chain uses TRBV5-4 and TRBJ2-7; TRBD2 aligns across 7 bases. The V gene's germline CDR1 is SGHNT and CDR2 YYREEE (reference sequence). The CDR3 length is 13 residues. With V trimmed by 4 bases and J by 7 bases, 8 bases remained unmatched. DNA for the CDR3: TGTGCCAGCAGCCCAACAGCCGGGGGGGAGCAGTACTTC. This gives the protein CASSPTAGGEQYF. The whole variable domain, filled in from reference TRBV5-4 and TRBJ2-7, reads ETGVTQSPTHLIKTRGQQVTLRCSSQSGHNTVSWYQQALGQGPQFIFQYYREEENGRGNFPPRFSGLQFPNYSSELNVNALELDDSALYLCASSPTAGGEQYFGPGTRLTVT.

The chain has TRBV28 and TRBJ1-1, with D uncertain. Germline V gene sequence: CDR1 MDHEN, CDR2 SYDVKM. The CDR3 covers 15 residues. V was trimmed by 2 bases and J by 5 bases, leaving 15 bases between them. DNA of the CDR3: TGTGCCAGCAGTTTAGAAGGTCCAGGTCTGACTGAAGCTTTCTTT. As protein: CASSLEGPGLTEAFF.

The table lists this clone with a count of one. The rearrangement joins TRBV4-1 to TRBJ2-7, with TRBD1 as a possible D gene (7 bases). CDR1 and CDR2 from the germline V gene are MGHRA and YSYEKL. V was shortened by 4 bases and J by 3 bases, with 22 bases between the two germline ends. This CDR3 has 17 residues. CDR3 residues: CASSPLPVGQGGYEQYF. As DNA, the CDR3 is TGCGCCAGCAGCCCCCTCCCCGTGGGTCAGGGGGGCTACGAGCAGTACTTC.

V and J are TRBV5-8 and TRBJ2-1; perhaps D is TRBD1 or TRBD2 (5 bases each). Trimming removed 3 bases from V and 3 bases from J, with 16 bases in between. Germline values: CDR1 SGHTS, CDR2 YDEGEE. This CDR3 spans 16 amino acids. The CDR3 spells CASSSLRSRGYNEQFF. The CDR3 DNA reads TGTGCCAGCAGCTCCTTAAGATCGAGGGGCTACAATGAGCAGTTCTTC.

The chain combines TRBV4-1 with TRBJ2-3; 14 positions agree with TRBD2. V lost 4 bases, J lost 5 bases, and 8 bases stayed unmatched. The V gene's germline CDR1 is MGHRA and CDR2 YSYEKL. CDR3 length: 17 amino acids. CDR3 protein: CASSPGTSGSVGDTQYF. CDR3 nucleotide sequence: TGCGCCAGCAGCCCCGGGACTAGCGGGAGTGTCGGAGATACGCAGTATTTT.

CDR3: CSVVPTGEKTQYF. The CDR3 DNA follows: TGCAGCGTTGTGCCCACAGGGGAAAAGACCCAGTACTTC. The rearrangement joins TRBV29-1 to TRBJ2-5; 7 bases match TRBD1. Germline-derived CDR1 and CDR2 are SQVTM and ANQGSEA. This CDR3 contains 13 residues. V lost 4 bases to trimming and J lost 6 bases; unmatched junction nucleotides: 8.

This rearrangement joins TRBV30 to TRBJ1-1; D unclear. Deletions cut 4 bases from V and 6 bases from J, with 15 bases between. This CDR3 spans 13 amino acids. Germline CDR1 reads GTSNPN; CDR2 reads SVGIG (reference sequence). The CDR3 region is CAWIPGVPAEAFF. In DNA, the CDR3 is TGTGCCTGGATTCCGGGTGTACCGGCTGAAGCTTTCTTT.

The chain employs TRBV7-8 and TRBJ2-7; D is undetermined. Germline assignment: CDR1 SGHVS and CDR2 FQNEAQ. The V end was cut by 2 bases, the J end by 3 bases, with 11 bases between. The length of the CDR3 is 14 residues. DNA of the CDR3: TGTGCCAGCAGCTTATCCGAGCTCTACTACGAGCAGTACTTC. Encoded protein: CASSLSELYYEQYF. The whole variable domain, filled in from reference TRBV7-8 and TRBJ2-7, reads GAGVSQSPRYKVAKRGQDVALRCDPISGHVSLFWYQQALGQGPEFLTYFQNEAQLDKSGLPSDRFFAERPEGSVSTLKIQRTQQEDSAVYLCASSLSELYYEQYFGPGTRLTVT.

The rearrangement joins TRBV7-9 to TRBJ2-3; TRBD2 aligns across 7 bases. Germline lookup yields CDR1 SEHNR and CDR2 FQNEAQ (reference sequence). V shed 3 bases and J 3 bases; nucleotides not matched to a gene: 12. The CDR3 has 17 amino acids. CDR3 protein: CASSFPERDSATDTQYF. CDR3 DNA: TGTGCCAGCAGCTTTCCCGAGCGGGACTCGGCTACAGATACGCAGTATTTT.

This chain connects TRBV4-1 to TRBJ1-2; 7 nucleotides match TRBD1. J gave up 1 base and V 2 bases, and 4 bases lay outside the gene matches. The length of the CDR3 is 15 residues. CDR1 and CDR2 (germline): MGHRA, YSYEKL. CDR3 in DNA: TGCGCCAGCAGCCAACTTCGGGACAGTAACTATGGCTACACCTTC. This codes for CASSQLRDSNYGYTF.

The chain recombines TRBV28 with TRBJ2-5, with D possibly TRBD1 on 6 matching bases. The tail of the sequence fits TRBJ2-7 better, so the J call may be wrong. Germline V gene lookup returns CDR1 MDHEN and CDR2 SYDVKM. The length of the CDR3 is 14 residues. CDR3 nucleotide sequence: TGTGCCAGCAGTCGGACAGAGTTATCCTACGAGCAGTACTTC. It encodes CASSRTELSYEQYF.

The chain joins TRBV11-2 to TRBJ2-4; 8 bases agree with TRBD1. This CDR3 is built from 18 residues. Looked up from germline, CDR1 is SGHAT and CDR2 is FQNNGV. After removal of 5 bases from V and 0 bases from J, the junction contained 12 bases not matched to a gene. The CDR3 region is CASSPRQGPLLAKNIQYF. The DNA for the CDR3 is TGTGCCAGCAGCCCCCGACAGGGGCCCCTCCTAGCCAAAAACATTCAGTACTTC.

This chain connects TRBV15 to TRBJ2-2; no clear D gene. Looked up from germline, CDR1 is LNHNV and CDR2 is YYDKDF (reference sequence). This CDR3 region has 14 residues. V lost 5 bases and J 4 bases, leaving 11 bases between the germline ends. As DNA, the CDR3 is TGTGCCACCAGCGGTGAACGAGTCACCGGGGAGCTGTTTTTT. Protein sequence: CATSGERVTGELFF.

The CDR3 DNA sequence: TGTGCCAGCAGCCAAGTTCTCTACAATGAGCAGTTCTTC. Translating it yields CASSQVLYNEQFF. The chain employs TRBV4-2 and TRBJ2-1; D unresolved. Trimming left V 1 base short and J 3 bases short, with 4 bases between. The germline V gene has CDR1 LGHNA and CDR2 YNFKEQ. The CDR3 length is 13 residues.

The rearrangement joins TRBV30 to TRBJ2-3, with D uncertain. The CDR3 consists of 15 residues. The V gene's germline CDR1 is GTSNPN and CDR2 SVGIG (reference sequence). The V gene lost 5 bases and the J gene lost 6 bases, with 21 bases spanning the gap. Written as DNA, the CDR3 is TGTGCCTGGGCTTCCGGCCTCCAAGGGTCGGATACGCAGTATTTT. It yields the protein CAWASGLQGSDTQYF.

V usage is TRBV6-1 and J usage is TRBJ1-6, with D unclear. The ends were cut back, 2 bases at V and 0 bases at J, with 11 bases in the middle. This CDR3 has 17 residues. Germline V gene sequence: CDR1 MNHNS, CDR2 SASEGT. CDR3 protein: CASSEFRDSSYNSPLHF. CDR3 bases: TGTGCCAGCAGTGAATTCAGAGATAGCTCCTATAATTCACCCCTCCACTTT.